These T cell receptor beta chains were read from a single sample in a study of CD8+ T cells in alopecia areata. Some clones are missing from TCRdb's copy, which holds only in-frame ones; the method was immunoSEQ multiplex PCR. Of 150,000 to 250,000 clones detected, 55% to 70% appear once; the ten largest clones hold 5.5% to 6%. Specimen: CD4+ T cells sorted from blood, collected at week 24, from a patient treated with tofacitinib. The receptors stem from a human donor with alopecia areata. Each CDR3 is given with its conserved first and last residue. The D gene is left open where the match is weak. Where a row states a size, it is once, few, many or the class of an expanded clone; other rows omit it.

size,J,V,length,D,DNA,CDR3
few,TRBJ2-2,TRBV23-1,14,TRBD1,TGCGCCAGCAGGACAGGGGGCACCACCGGGGAGCTGTTTTTT,CASRTGGTTGELFF
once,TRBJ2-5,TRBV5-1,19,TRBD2,TGCGCCAGCAGCTTGGTATCTCTAGCGGGAGTTGGAAGGAGAGAGACCCAGTACTTC,CASSLVSLAGVGRRETQYF
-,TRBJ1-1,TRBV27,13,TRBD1,TGTGCCAGCAGTTTCCCAGGGGGAACTGAAGCTTTCTTT,CASSFPGGTEAFF
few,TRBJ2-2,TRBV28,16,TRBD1,TGTGCCAGCAGTCAGCCGGGACAGGGGGCAAATGGGGAGCTGTTTTTT,CASSQPGQGANGELFF
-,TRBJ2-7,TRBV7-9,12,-,TGTGCCAGCAGCTACGGACCTCGGGAGCAGTACTTC,CASSYGPREQYF
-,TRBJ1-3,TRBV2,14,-,TGTGCCAGCAGTGAAACCGTCTCTGGAAACACCATATATTTT,CASSETVSGNTIYF
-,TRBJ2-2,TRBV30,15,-,TGTGCCTGGAGTGTACCCGGCAGGGGCACCGGGGAGCTGTTTTTT,CAWSVPGRGTGELFF
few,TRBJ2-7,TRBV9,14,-,TGTGCCAGCAGCGTACGGGACGGCTCCTACGAGCAGTACTTC,CASSVRDGSYEQYF
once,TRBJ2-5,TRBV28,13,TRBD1,TGTGCCAGCCATACCGGGACAGACACAACCCAGTACTTC,CASHTGTDTTQYF
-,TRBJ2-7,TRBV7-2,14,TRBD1,TGTGCCAGCAGCTGGACAGGAAAACTCTACGAGCAGTACTTC,CASSWTGKLYEQYF
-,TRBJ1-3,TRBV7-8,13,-,TGTGCCAGCAGCCCCGCGCCTGGAAACACCATATATTTT,CASSPAPGNTIYF
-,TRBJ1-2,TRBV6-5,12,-,TGTGCCAGTAGGGAGGGAATTGAGGGCTACACCTTC,CASREGIEGYTF
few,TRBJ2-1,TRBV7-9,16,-,TGTGCCAGCTTGCCTGGACGAGGCGGCTACTACAATGAGCAGTTCTTC,CASLPGRGGYYNEQFF
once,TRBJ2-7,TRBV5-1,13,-,TGCGCCAGCAGCTTGGGCCTGGTCTACGAGCAGTACTTC,CASSLGLVYEQYF
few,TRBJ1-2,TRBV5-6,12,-,TGTGCCAGCAGCTTTACTCCCGTGGCCGGAACCTTC,CASSFTPVAGTF
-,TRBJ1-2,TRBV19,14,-,TGTGCCAGTAGTATAGAACGTCCGGTTTATGGCTACACCTTC,CASSIERPVYGYTF